Below, 19 T cell receptor beta chains from the same sample are listed, as sequenced in a study of siplizumab effects on memory and regulatory T cells. TCRdb keeps only in-frame clones here, not all; method: immunoSEQ multiplex PCR. In the table there are 100,000 or so clones, 93% of which are singletons. The material sequenced was non-Treg CD4+ T cells sorted from blood. These TCRs come from a human donor in good health.

This clone was detected only a few times. The CDR3 loop is CASSPKSGSTDTQYF. The CDR3 DNA reads TGTGCCAGCAGCCCCAAAAGCGGGAGCACAGATACGCAGTATTTT. The chain joins TRBV7-3 to TRBJ2-3; D might be TRBD2 (6 bases). Per germline, CDR1 SGHTA and CDR2 FQGTGA. Trimming removed 5 bases from V and 0 bases from J, with 12 bases in between. The CDR3 sequence is 15 residues long.

The gene calls are TRBV28 and TRBJ1-2; D not certain. The CDR3 loop spans 16 amino acids. Germline CDR1 is MDHEN and CDR2 is SYDVKM. The ends were cut back, 0 bases at V and 0 bases at J, with 11 bases in the middle. CDR3 DNA sequence: TGTGCCAGCAGTTTATGGGGCTCACAGACTAACTATGGCTACACCTTC. Protein sequence: CASSLWGSQTNYGYTF.

This clone occurred once. The chain couples TRBV5-6 to TRBJ2-3; D unclear. The germline gives CDR1 SGHDT, CDR2 YYEEEE. V was clipped by 4 bases and J by 5 bases, with 17 bases between them. This CDR3 comprises 15 residues. CDR3 DNA: TGTGCCAGCAGCCCCGGTCCCAATGGTGGAGATACGCAGTATTTT. Its protein is CASSPGPNGGDTQYF. Full variable domain (remainder filled in from reference TRBV5-6 and TRBJ2-3): DAGVTQSPTHLIKTRGQQVTLRCSPKSGHDTVSWYQQALGQGPQFIFQYYEEEERQRGNFPDRFSGHQFPNYSSELNVNALLLGDSALYLCASSPGPNGGDTQYFGPGTRLTVL.

The genes are TRBV11-2 and TRBJ2-7, with 10 positions matching TRBD2. V lost 4 bases, J lost 0 bases, and 6 bases stayed unmatched. CDR1 SGHAT and CDR2 FQNNGV come from the germline V gene. The CDR3 runs to 16 residues. This chain's CDR3 is CASSSPRTSGSYEQYF. DNA for the CDR3: TGTGCCAGCAGCTCCCCCCGGACTAGCGGCTCCTACGAGCAGTACTTC. Using reference TRBV11-2 and TRBJ2-7 for the parts outside the CDR3, the full variable domain is EAGVAQSPRYKIIEKRQSVAFWCNPISGHATLYWYQQILGQGPKLLIQFQNNGVVDDSQLPKDRFSAERLKGVDSTLKIQPAKLEDSAVYLCASSSPRTSGSYEQYFGPGTRLTVT.

V usage is TRBV19 and J usage is TRBJ1-1, with 7 bases identical to TRBD1. Germline V CDR1 and CDR2: LNHDA, SQIVND (reference sequence). V lost 5 bases to trimming and J lost 0 bases; unmatched junction nucleotides: 6. The CDR3 consists of 15 residues. The CDR3: CASSPGQHMNTEAFF. As DNA, the CDR3 is TGTGCCAGTAGTCCGGGACAGCATATGAACACTGAAGCTTTCTTT.

The chain recombines TRBV5-6 with TRBJ1-2, with no clear D. The germline V gene has CDR1 SGHDT and CDR2 YYEEEE. The V end lost 2 bases, the J end lost 9 bases, and 20 bases lay between the germline ends. This CDR3 is 15 amino acids long. The CDR3 DNA reads TGTGCCAGCAGCTTAATCGGCCAGTCGCGGCCTAGCTACACCTTC. It translates to CASSLIGQSRPSYTF.

The rearrangement joins TRBV21-1 to TRBJ1-1. TRBV21-1 is deemed a pseudogene. This CDR3 contains 15 residues. This chain's CDR3 is CASSKVRTGRTEAFF. CDR3 DNA: TGTGCCAGCAGCAAAGTTCGGACGGGAAGAACTGAAGCTTTCTTT.

V is TRBV28 and J is TRBJ2-7; 7 bases align to TRBD1. V dropped 6 bases and J dropped 3; count of bases not matched to a gene: 11. Germline values: CDR1 MDHEN, CDR2 SYDVKM. The CDR3 length is 15 residues. The CDR3 reads CASSYWTGDIYEQYF. In nucleotides, the CDR3 is TGTGCCAGCAGCTACTGGACAGGCGACATCTACGAGCAGTACTTC.

The chain combines TRBV15 with TRBJ2-2; unclear D gene. The ends were cut back, 2 bases at V and 3 bases at J, with 16 bases in the middle. This CDR3 is 17 amino acids long. Germline loops: CDR1 LNHNV, CDR2 YYDKDF (reference sequence). The CDR3 DNA reads as TGTGCCACCAGCAGACCTCAGCTAACGAAGGACACCGGGGAGCTGTTTTTT. This codes for CATSRPQLTKDTGELFF.

CDR3 amino acids: CASRSVVGAGYTF. The CDR3 coding sequence is TGCGCCAGCCGCTCCGTGGTGGGGGCCGGCTACACCTTC. The chain employs TRBV4-1 and TRBJ1-2; tentative D call: TRBD1 (6 bases). The CDR3 runs 13 residues. V lost 8 bases, J lost 8 bases, and 18 bases lay in between. Germline V gene lookup returns CDR1 MGHRA and CDR2 YSYEKL.

CDR3 nucleotide sequence: TGTGCCAGCTCACCACGGCAGAACACTGAAGCTTTCTTT. It codes for CASSPRQNTEAFF. The rearrangement uses TRBV18 and TRBJ1-1; no clear D gene. CDR1 and CDR2 from the germline V gene are KGHSH and LQKENI. The CDR3 is 13 amino acids. The V end was cut by 1 base, the J end by 1 base, with 4 bases between.

The CDR3 DNA reads TGTGCCAGCAGCTTGACCGGACAGGGGGCGTATGGCTACACCTTC. Translating it yields CASSLTGQGAYGYTF. V and J are TRBV7-6 and TRBJ1-2, with TRBD1 identical over 11 bases. After removal of 3 bases from V and 5 bases from J, the junction contained 5 bases not matched to a gene. Per the germline V gene, CDR1 is SGHVS and CDR2 is FNYEAQ. The CDR3 runs to 15 residues.

The rearrangement joins TRBV5-1 to TRBJ2-3; D gene uncertain. The CDR3 is 12 amino acids. Germline-derived CDR1 and CDR2 are SGHRS and YFSETQ. V gave up 4 bases and J gave up 6 bases, with 9 bases separating them. The CDR3 reads CASSGVGDTQYF. In nucleotides, the CDR3 is TGCGCCAGCAGCGGAGTAGGGGATACGCAGTATTTT.

V and J are TRBV6-1 and TRBJ2-7; the match to TRBD1 covers 7 bases. CDR3 length equals 13 residues. The V and J ends lost 5 bases and 2 bases, in that order; junction bases with no gene match: 3. In germline, CDR1 is MNHNS, CDR2 SASEGT. The CDR3 here is CASSNRGPYEQYF. In DNA form, the CDR3 reads TGTGCCAGCAGTAACAGGGGCCCCTACGAGCAGTACTTC.

In regard to this clone: Other DNA sequences of this sample code for an identical CDR3. CDR3 amino acids: CASSPGMNTEAFF. The CDR3 DNA reads TGTGCCAGCTCACCAGGAATGAACACTGAAGCTTTCTTT. The chain employs TRBV18 and TRBJ1-1; D call uncertain. The V and J ends lost 2 bases and 0 bases respectively, with 4 bases between them. The CDR3 has 13 amino acids. Per germline, CDR1 KGHSH and CDR2 LQKENI.

The chain combines TRBV5-6 with TRBJ1-1; no clear D. The V gene's germline CDR1 is SGHDT and CDR2 YYEEEE. The ends were cut back, 3 bases at V and 1 base at J, with 7 bases in the middle. The CDR3 totals 13 residues. The CDR3 DNA sequence: TGTGCCAGCAGCTATCAGCCGAACACTGAAGCTTTCTTT. Its translation: CASSYQPNTEAFF.

This clone was observed a handful of times. The V gene is TRBV6-1, the J gene TRBJ2-7, with 11 bases aligning to TRBD1. CDR1 is MNHNS and CDR2 is SASEGT in the germline V gene. Germline trimming cut 6 bases from V and 5 bases from J; bases unmatched to any gene: 6. CDR3 length: 14 residues. DNA of the CDR3: TGTGCCAGCAGGCGAGGACAGGGGGCGGACGAGCAGTACTTC. It codes for CASRRGQGADEQYF.

This chain links TRBV28 with TRBJ1-5; a possible D gene is TRBD1 (5 bases). The CDR3 has 15 amino acids. Per germline, CDR1 MDHEN and CDR2 SYDVKM. V shed 4 bases and J shed 2 bases, with 12 bases lying between them. The CDR3 loop is CASSSLQGGNQPQHF. In DNA form, the CDR3 reads TGTGCCAGCAGTTCCCTCCAGGGAGGCAATCAGCCCCAGCATTTT.

This clone occurred a few times. The gene calls are TRBV5-6 and TRBJ2-1; TRBD2 matches 10 bases. The junction had 10 bases not matched to a gene; V was cut back by 4 bases and J by 9 bases. The CDR3 is 15 residues long. Germline V lookup: CDR1 SGHDT, CDR2 YYEEEE. The CDR3 sequence is CASSPVAGGKSEQFF. CDR3 coding DNA: TGTGCCAGCAGCCCCGTAGCGGGGGGCAAGAGTGAGCAGTTCTTC.